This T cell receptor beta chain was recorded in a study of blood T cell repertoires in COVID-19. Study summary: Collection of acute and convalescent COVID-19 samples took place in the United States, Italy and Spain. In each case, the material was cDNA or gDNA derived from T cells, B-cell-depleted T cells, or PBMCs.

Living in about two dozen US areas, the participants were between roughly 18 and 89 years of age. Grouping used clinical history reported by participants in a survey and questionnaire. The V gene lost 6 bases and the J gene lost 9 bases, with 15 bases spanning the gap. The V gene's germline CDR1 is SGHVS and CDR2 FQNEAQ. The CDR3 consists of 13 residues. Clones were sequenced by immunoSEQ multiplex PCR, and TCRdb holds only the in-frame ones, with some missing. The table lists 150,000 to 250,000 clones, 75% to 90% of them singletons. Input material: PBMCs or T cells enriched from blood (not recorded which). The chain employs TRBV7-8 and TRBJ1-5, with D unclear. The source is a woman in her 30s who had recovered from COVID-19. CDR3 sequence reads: CASSSRSLGPQHF. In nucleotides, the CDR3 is TGTGCCAGCAGTTCCCGGTCCCTCGGGCCCCAGCATTTT.